Following are 9 T cell receptor beta chains from one sample sequenced in a study of CD8 T cells in ankylosing spondylitis. TCRdb reprocessed the 5' RACE reads with MiXCR, giving one entry per CDR3 protein. This table holds approximately 260,000 distinct CDR3 sequences, around 7.8% found once. Sequencing was done on a sample of blood, either unsorted or a sorted T cell fraction (not recorded which). The receptors come from a male donor with ankylosing spondylitis or in good health (not recorded which).

This clonotype was counted ten times or more. The chain carries TRBV7-2 and TRBJ2-5, with no clear D. The germline V and J ends were trimmed by 0 bases and 1 base, with 9 bases remaining between them. This CDR3 region has 15 residues. Germline V gives CDR1 SGHTA, CDR2 FQGNSA. CDR3 in amino acids: CASSLADGAQETQYF. The CDR3 DNA reads TGTGCCAGCAGCTTAGCCGACGGAGCCCAAGAGACCCAGTACTTC.

In this sample, this clonotype turned up many times. V and J are TRBV9 and TRBJ1-2; D is unclear. The CDR3 extends over 13 amino acids. V was trimmed by 1 base and J by 5 bases, leaving 9 bases between them. CDR1 and CDR2 from the germline V gene are SGDLS and YYNGEE. CDR3 sequence: CASSVIPQYGYTF. CDR3 sequence (DNA): TGTGCCAGCAGCGTAATTCCTCAATATGGCTACACCTTC. Complete variable domain (other parts from reference TRBV9 and TRBJ1-2): DSGVTQTPKHLITATGQRVTLRCSPRSGDLSVYWYQQSLDQGLQFLIQYYNGEERAKGNILERFSAQQFPDLHSELNLSSLELGDSALYFCASSVIPQYGYTFGSGTRLTVV.

Ten or more counts support this clonotype. CDR3 nucleotides: TGCGCCAGCAGCCAAAGTACTAGCGGAGCTTACAATGAGCAGTTCTTC. This translates into CASSQSTSGAYNEQFF. The chain uses TRBV4-3 and TRBJ2-1, with 8 bases aligning to TRBD2. V shed 2 bases, J shed 4 bases, and the junction held 7 bases outside the gene matches. Per germline, CDR1 LGHNA and CDR2 YSLEER. The length of the CDR3 is 16 residues.

This clonotype was observed a handful of times. The J gene is TRBJ2-7, the V gene TRBV30; TRBD2 is a possible D gene (5 bases). The V end was cut by 8 bases, the J end by 0 bases, with 14 bases between. From germline, CDR1 is GTSNPN and CDR2 SVGIG (reference sequence). The CDR3 spans 13 residues. CDR3 bases: TGTGCCCTCACCCCCAGCGGCTCCTACGAGCAGTACTTC. Translated: CALTPSGSYEQYF. The whole variable domain, remainder taken from reference TRBV30 and TRBJ2-7, is SQTIHQWPATLVQPVGSPLSLECTVEGTSNPNLYWYRQAAGRGLQLLFYSVGIGQISSEVPQNLSASRPQDRQFILSSKKLLLSDSGFYLCALTPSGSYEQYFGPGTRLTVT.

This clonotype was recorded many times. The gene calls are TRBV5-1 and TRBJ1-2; 11 bases align to TRBD1. This CDR3 spans 15 amino acids. Germline lookup yields CDR1 SGHRS and CDR2 YFSETQ. The junction had 4 bases not matched to a gene; V was cut back by 3 bases and J by 3 bases. The CDR3 sequence: CASSYGQGAHYGYTF. CDR3 sequence (DNA): TGCGCCAGCAGCTACGGACAGGGGGCACACTATGGCTACACCTTC.

CDR3 loop: CAWIGVGESSYNEQFF. The CDR3 bases are TGTGCCTGGATCGGCGTCGGGGAGAGCTCCTACAATGAGCAGTTCTTC. The chain is built from TRBV30 and TRBJ2-1; perhaps TRBD2 as D (5 bases). The germline V gene has CDR1 GTSNPN and CDR2 SVGIG (reference sequence). There are 16 residues in the CDR3. Trimming stripped 4 bases from V and 0 bases from J, with 16 bases between.

This clonotype turned up a few times. The chain links TRBV7-2 to TRBJ2-2; TRBD1 might be the D (6 bases). Trimming removed 5 bases from V and 1 base from J, with 11 bases in between. Germline CDR1 SGHTA, CDR2 FQGNSA. The CDR3 length is 15 residues. As DNA, the CDR3 is TGTGCCAGCAGCCGACAGGCCTGGAACACCGGGGAGCTGTTTTTT. This codes for CASSRQAWNTGELFF.

This clonotype was counted ten times or more. The chain is built from TRBV19 and TRBJ1-5, with a weak D call TRBD1 (6 bases). There are 15 residues in the CDR3. V gave up 4 bases and J gave up 0 bases, with 10 bases separating them. In germline, CDR1 is LNHDA, CDR2 SQIVND (reference sequence). The CDR3 DNA is TGTGCCAGTAGTACAGGGGCTTATAGCAATCAGCCCCAGCATTTT. Protein: CASSTGAYSNQPQHF.

This clonotype was counted at least ten times. The J gene is TRBJ2-1, the V gene TRBV5-1, with TRBD2 matching over 10 bases. CDR1 SGHRS and CDR2 YFSETQ come from the germline V gene. The V gene end was trimmed by 4 bases and the J gene end by 6 bases; junction bases not matched to a gene: 4. This CDR3 comprises 14 residues. The CDR3 DNA reads TGCGCCAGCAGCAGGGGACTAGCGCGCAATGAGCAGTTCTTC. Encoded protein: CASSRGLARNEQFF.